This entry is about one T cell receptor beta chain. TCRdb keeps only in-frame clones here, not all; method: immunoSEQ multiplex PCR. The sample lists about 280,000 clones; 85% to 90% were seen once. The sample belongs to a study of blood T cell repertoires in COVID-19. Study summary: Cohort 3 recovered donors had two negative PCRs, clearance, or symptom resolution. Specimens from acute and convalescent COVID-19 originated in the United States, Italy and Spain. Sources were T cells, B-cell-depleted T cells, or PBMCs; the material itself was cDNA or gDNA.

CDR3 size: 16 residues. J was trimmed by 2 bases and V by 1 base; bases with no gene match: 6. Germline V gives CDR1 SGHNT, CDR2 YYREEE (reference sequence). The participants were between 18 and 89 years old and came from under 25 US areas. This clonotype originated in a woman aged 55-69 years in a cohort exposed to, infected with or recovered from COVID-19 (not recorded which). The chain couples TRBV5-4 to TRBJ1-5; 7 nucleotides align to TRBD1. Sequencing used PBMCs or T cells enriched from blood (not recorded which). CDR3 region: CASSLPPQGGNQPQHF. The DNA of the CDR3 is TGTGCCAGCAGCTTGCCCCCCCAGGGGGGCAATCAGCCCCAGCATTTT.